This T cell receptor (beta chain) was retrieved from a study of prognosis after radiotherapy for stage I lung cancer. The germline V gene has CDR1 MNHEY and CDR2 SVGEGT. The V gene lost 0 bases and the J gene lost 0 bases, with 11 bases spanning the gap. This CDR3 has 16 residues. Blood draws of roughly 5.6 milliliters of peripheral blood occurred at each of two time points. Researchers used two-round multiplex PCR to amplify TCR beta CDR3 starting from genomic DNA. With primers specific to each TRBV and TRBJ gene, the first-round PCR was performed. TCRdb re-analysed the multiplex PCR reads in MiXCR, keeping a single row per CDR3 protein. Of 59,000 or so distinct CDR3 sequences listed, around 27% were seen once; the top ten hold 7.5%.

This sample comprised PBMCs, obtained before or after stereotactic body radiation therapy (not recorded which). The chain joins TRBV6-2 or TRBV6-3 to TRBJ1-1; D possibly corresponds to TRBD1 (6 bases). This clonotype was sampled from a donor over 45 with non-small cell lung cancer. The CDR3 DNA reads as TGTGCCAGCAGTTACTCGGGGGGGGCGCTGAACACTGAAGCTTTCTTT. Translating gives CASSYSGGALNTEAFF.